The clone carrying this TCR beta chain occurred a few times. The antigen is undetermined. V was trimmed by 3 bases and J by 3 bases, leaving 9 bases between them. Germline V gives CDR1 SGDLS, CDR2 YYNGEE. The CDR3 totals 14 residues. The record originates from a study of beta chain features in type 1 diabetes. Study-wide results and caveats: Lower insertion and higher deletion counts appeared at VDJ junctions in type 1 diabetes patients. Naive, central memory and Treg TCRB repertoires seemed to resemble each other more closely in patients than they did in healthy donors.

What was sequenced were expressed TCRB transcripts, since all of the isolated RNA had been reverse transcribed. The table came from immunoSEQ multiplex PCR; TCRdb's copy has only in-frame clones and leaves some out. The sample consists of roughly 230,000 clones, 9% to 10% of them appearing once. Every sorted population was more than 95% pure. The J gene is TRBJ2-2, the V gene TRBV9; perhaps TRBD2 as D (6 bases). The clonotype comes from a woman aged 18 to 35 in good health. The sequenced sample consisted of naive CD4+ T cells from blood. CDR3: CASSAGDYTGELFF. CDR3 nucleotides: TGTGCCAGCAGCGCCGGGGACTACACCGGGGAGCTGTTTTTT.